This T cell receptor (beta chain) derives from a study of T-cell reconstitution after alpha-beta-depleted transplantation in children. Unique molecular identifiers were used in preparing the TCRbeta library. TCRdb reprocessed the PCR reads with MiXCR, giving one entry per CDR3 protein. This table has about 610,000 distinct CDR3 sequences, roughly a tenth appearing once. Germline CDR1 is ENHRY and CDR2 is SYGVKD. The CDR3 is 17 residues long. V dropped 6 bases and J dropped 1 base, with 20 bases sitting between them. This clonotype was seen ten or more times. Material: PBMCs from the stem cell graft donor, obtained from the stem cell graft. The sequence derives from a human donor who donated a stem cell graft to a child with acute myeloid leukemia. This rearrangement joins TRBV10-3 to TRBJ2-3; a possible D gene is TRBD1 (6 bases). CDR3 residues: CAISHRGGGGGTDTQYF. CDR3 sequence (DNA): TGTGCCATCAGCCATCGTGGGGGCGGAGGTGGCACAGATACGCAGTATTTT.